What follows describes a single T cell receptor (beta chain). This receptor's antigen is unknown. No quality values exist for individual bases; no much larger clone is one base distant. This record belongs to a study of hypomethylating agent response in myelodysplastic syndrome (TCRdb year 2021). General notes on the study: Patients were treated with the hypomethylating agents azacitidine (most of the 11) or decitabine (3 of 11). About 6 patients responded with complete response or hematologic improvement, and a few patients were non-responders. On average the patients were roughly 72 +/- 6.3 years old, and a diploid cytogenetic profile was seen most often. The most frequent mutation was TET2, found in about 50% of the 11 patients. Among the myelodysplastic syndrome patients in the cohort, several were male and 2 were female. Complete response or hematologic improvement counted as response, and patients meeting neither criterion were classed as non-responders.

Results the study describes overall, beyond this receptor: A possible recognition of novel MDS antigens by the shared GLIPH2 clusters was not confirmed and needs experimental validation. Only 10 to 12 patients were analyzed, so the study cohort was small. Healthy control donors were not age-matched to MDS patients, which could have impacted the MDS versus healthy comparison. Novel clonotypes were found to emerge more often in responders, whereas more contracted clonotypes were observed in non-responders after treatment. No significant change in richness, rarefaction diversity or clonality was detected after hypomethylating agent treatment, either across all patients or within response groups.

T-cell subsets were not sorted, and bulk bone marrow was analyzed instead. TCR beta CDR3 regions were immunosequenced from bone marrow of approximately ten myelodysplastic syndrome patients before and after hypomethylating agent therapy. For longitudinal repertoire tracking, a baseline bone marrow plus two to three bone marrows at different post-treatment timepoints were contributed by each patient. Genomic DNA was isolated from whole bone marrow, and DNA quality was assessed with TapeStation, NanoDrop OneC and PicoGreen assays. Trimming removed 5 bases from V and 4 bases from J, leaving 11 bases between the germline ends. The CDR3 contains 12 residues, cysteine and phenylalanine counted. Just CDR3 DNA is preserved here, 36 bases in frame from base 1. The germline V gene supplies CDR1 SQVTM and CDR2 ANQGSEA. The receptor library was made with the immunoSEQ multiplex PCR assay. Each sample was run at survey resolution as two replicates of roughly 200 ng apiece, for a total of approximately 400 ng of DNA. Rearranged TCRB sequences in genomic DNA were detected with the hsTCRB kit, which uses multiplex PCR primers directed at V and J genes. To amplify the CDR3 region, the first PCR ran for about 31 cycles with the QIAGEN Multiplex PCR Kit. Sample barcodes and Illumina adapters were added to each replicate in a roughly 8-cycle second PCR. Pooled libraries were quantified with a QuantStudio 6 and the KAPA library quantification kit. Approximately 16 pM of pooled libraries was sequenced on an Illumina MiSeq using 156-cycle single-end reads and a 15-cycle index read. As for the authors' bioinformatics: Of 168,753 unique clonotypes, 1.5% to 2% were flagged by VDJdb annotation as previously reported viral-epitope-specific. Raw reads were processed into normalized, annotated TCRB repertoires with the immunoSEQ Data Assistant and immunoSEQ Analyzer. BioAnalyzer and version 0.6.5 of the immunarch R package were the tools used for clonotype analysis. Before richness was estimated, every repertoire was downsampled to the clone count of the smallest repertoire. Clonotypes were categorized as expanded, contracted or novel by Fisher's exact tests, where a novel clonotype had zero frequency before treatment. Significantly changed CDR3 beta sequences were clustered with GLIPH2 at simulation_depth=1000 and kmer_min_depth=3, and CDR3s shorter than five residues were left out. TCRdb obtained this table from immuneACCESS and retained in-frame rearrangements with V and J assigned. These tables miss some clones; where compared with another copy, unresolved V genes account for less than half of the shortfall, and the remainder is unexplained. Clonal size and the V and J genes are those of that table, whereas D and trimming came from the DNA. The sample table records over 5,000 clones; 87% of these occur just once. Jointly, the top ten make up about 16% of the sample.

This sequence originates from a human donor with myelodysplastic syndrome. The sequenced sample was bone marrow, obtained before or after starting hypomethylating agent treatment for myelodysplastic syndrome (not recorded which). The rearrangement joined TRBV29-1 to TRBJ1-2; TRBD1 might be the D gene, on 6 matching bases. The CDR3 here reads CSVSGDAYGYTF. The nucleotide sequence is given as TGCAGCGTTTCAGGGGACGCCTATGGCTACACCTTC.